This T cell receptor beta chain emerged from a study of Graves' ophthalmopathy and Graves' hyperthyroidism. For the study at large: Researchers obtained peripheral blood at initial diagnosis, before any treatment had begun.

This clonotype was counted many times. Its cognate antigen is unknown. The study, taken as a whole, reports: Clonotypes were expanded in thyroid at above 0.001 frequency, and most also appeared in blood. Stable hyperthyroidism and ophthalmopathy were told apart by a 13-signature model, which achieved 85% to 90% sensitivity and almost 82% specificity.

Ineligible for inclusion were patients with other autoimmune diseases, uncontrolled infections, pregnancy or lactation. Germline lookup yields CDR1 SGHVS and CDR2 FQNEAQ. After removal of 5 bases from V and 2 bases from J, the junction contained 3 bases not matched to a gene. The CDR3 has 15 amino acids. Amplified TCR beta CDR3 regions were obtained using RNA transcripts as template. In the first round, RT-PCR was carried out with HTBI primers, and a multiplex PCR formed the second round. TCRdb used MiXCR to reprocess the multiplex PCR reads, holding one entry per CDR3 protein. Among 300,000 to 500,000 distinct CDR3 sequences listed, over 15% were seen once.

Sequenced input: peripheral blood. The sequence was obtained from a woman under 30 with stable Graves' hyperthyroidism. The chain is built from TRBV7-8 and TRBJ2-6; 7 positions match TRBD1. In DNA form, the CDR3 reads TGTGCCAGCAGCCCTGGACAGGCTGGGGCCAACGTCCTGACTTTC. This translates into CASSPGQAGANVLTF.